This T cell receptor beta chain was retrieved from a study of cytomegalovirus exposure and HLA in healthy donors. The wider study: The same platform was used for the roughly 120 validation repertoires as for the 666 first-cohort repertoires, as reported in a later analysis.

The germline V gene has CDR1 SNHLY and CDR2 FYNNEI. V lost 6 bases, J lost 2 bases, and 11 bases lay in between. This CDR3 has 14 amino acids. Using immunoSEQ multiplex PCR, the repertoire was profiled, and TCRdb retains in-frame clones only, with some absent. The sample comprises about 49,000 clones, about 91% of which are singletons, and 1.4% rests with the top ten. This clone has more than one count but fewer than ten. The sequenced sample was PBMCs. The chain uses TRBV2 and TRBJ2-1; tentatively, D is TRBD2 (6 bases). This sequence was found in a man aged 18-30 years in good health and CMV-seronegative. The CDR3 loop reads CASSGGITYNEQFF. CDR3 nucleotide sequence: TGTGCCAGCAGCGGCGGGATTACCTACAATGAGCAGTTCTTC.